What follows is one TCR beta chain and its context. Different DNA sequences within this sample yield the same CDR3. Using immunoSEQ multiplex PCR, the repertoire was profiled, and TCRdb retains in-frame clones only, with some absent. Found here are about 3,000 clones, about four fifths of them singletons; the top ten hold about 30%. The CDR3 runs 15 residues. The J segment lost 3 bases and the V segment lost 0 bases, leaving 0 bases of the junction unmatched. Germline lookup yields CDR1 SGHRS and CDR2 YFSETQ. The sample is drawn from a study of control samples from healthy donors and cancer patients. Source material: formalin-fixed, paraffin-embedded tissue. The V gene is TRBV5-1, the J gene TRBJ1-6; TRBD1 aligns across 7 bases. This clonotype was sampled from a male donor with melanoma. The DNA of the CDR3 is TGCGCCAGCAGCTTGGGACAGGGCTATAATTCACCCCTCCACTTT. This codes for CASSLGQGYNSPLHF. The full variable domain, its missing parts supplied by reference TRBV5-1 and TRBJ1-6, is KAGVTQTPRYLIKTRGQQVTLSCSPISGHRSVSWYQQTPGQGLQFLFEYFSETQRNKGNFPGRFSGRQFSNSRSEMNVSTLELGDSALYLCASSLGQGYNSPLHFGNGTRLTVT.